This section outlines one T cell receptor beta chain sequence together with its context. Its antigen remains unknown. This record belongs to a study of post-analysis software for immune sequencing data. Researchers reported that TCR beta cDNA libraries carried unique molecular identifiers. TCRdb ran MiXCR on the PCR reads and lists one entry per CDR3 protein. The sample has 750,000 to 950,000 distinct CDR3 sequences, roughly 46% seen once. Overall study results and limits: TRBV5-6, TRBV5-1 and TRBV20-1 belonged to a set of a few TRBV segments that were more frequent in patients than controls.

Germline loops: CDR1 MDHEN, CDR2 SYDVKM. V gave up 4 bases and J gave up 4 bases; unmatched junction bases: 11. The CDR3 is made up of 16 amino acids. This TCR was sampled from a girl aged 5-17 years with multiple sclerosis. Sequencing input: blood. The chain couples TRBV28 to TRBJ1-2; 8 bases map to TRBD1. CDR3 nucleotides: TGTGCCAGCAGTTCTACTACCGGGACAGGTCCCTATGGCTACACCTTC. Amino acids: CASSSTTGTGPYGYTF.